A single sample is the source of the 22 T cell receptor beta chains below, sequenced in a study of CD8+ T cells in alopecia areata. Extraction and reverse transcription of RNA yielded cDNA as the sequencing template. The data were produced by immunoSEQ multiplex PCR, yet TCRdb's version contains in-frame clones alone and is incomplete. The sample has fewer than 40,000 clones; less than 70% are singletons. The sequencing input was NKG2D-high CD8+ T cells sorted from blood. Receptors were obtained from a human donor with alopecia areata.

The V gene is TRBV6-1, the J gene TRBJ2-1; 7 bases are a match to TRBD1. Germline V gives CDR1 MNHNS, CDR2 SASEGT. This CDR3 comprises 15 residues. V shed 4 bases and J 3 bases; nucleotides not matched to a gene: 6. Written as DNA, the CDR3 is TGTGCCAGCAGTGGCAAGGGGGCTGTCTACAATGAGCAGTTCTTC. Translated: CASSGKGAVYNEQFF.

The chain is built from TRBV29-1 and TRBJ2-7; tentative D call: TRBD2 (7 bases). The length of the CDR3 is 14 residues. Trimming left V 3 bases short and J 0 bases short, with 12 bases between. From germline, CDR1 is SQVTM and CDR2 ANQGSEA. The CDR3 reads CSVDRGGGSYEQYF. CDR3 bases: TGCAGCGTTGATCGGGGAGGGGGCTCCTACGAGCAGTACTTC.

The CDR3 protein is CASSWTSGSGNIQYF. The CDR3 DNA reads TGCGCCAGCAGCTGGACTAGCGGGAGTGGTAACATTCAGTACTTC. The genes are TRBV5-1 and TRBJ2-4; 13 nucleotides line up with TRBD2. Germline V gene lookup returns CDR1 SGHRS and CDR2 YFSETQ. Unmatched junction bases numbered 4, after V lost 3 bases and J lost 7 bases. This CDR3 contains 15 residues. Looking up the rest from reference TRBV5-1 and TRBJ2-4 gives the full variable domain: KAGVTQTPRYLIKTRGQQVTLSCSPISGHRSVSWYQQTPGQGLQFLFEYFSETQRNKGNFPGRFSGRQFSNSRSEMNVSTLELGDSALYLCASSWTSGSGNIQYFGAGTRLSVL.

This chain joins TRBV11-2 and TRBJ2-2; no clear D. Germline V lookup: CDR1 SGHAT, CDR2 FQNNGV. V was cut by 5 bases and J by 5 bases, with 6 bases left in between. This CDR3 has 12 amino acids. CDR3 sequence (DNA): TGTGCCAGCAGCGGTAGTACCGGGGAGCTGTTTTTT. Its translation is CASSGSTGELFF.

This clone appeared once. This chain uses TRBV4-3 with TRBJ2-7; 8 positions match TRBD1. The V gene's germline CDR1 is LGHNA and CDR2 YSLEER. The trim removed 0 bases at V and 3 bases at J, leaving 7 bases unmatched. The CDR3 consists of 16 residues. The CDR3: CASSQDIDRGFYEQYF. The DNA for the CDR3 is TGCGCCAGCAGCCAAGATATCGACAGGGGATTCTACGAGCAGTACTTC.

By share, this clone counts as medium-sized. The CDR3 DNA sequence: TGTGCCATCAGTACACCGCGGGAGAAGGATATCTACGAGCAGTACTTC. Amino acids: CAISTPREKDIYEQYF. The V call is TRBV10-3, the J call TRBJ2-7, with 7 positions matching TRBD2. CDR1 is ENHRY, CDR2 SYGVKD, per germline. V was pared by 5 bases and J by 3 bases, with 13 bases of the junction left unmatched. The CDR3 length is 16 residues.

This chain connects TRBV2 to TRBJ2-2; no reliable D call. The CDR3 has 11 residues. CDR1 SNHLY and CDR2 FYNNEI come from the germline V gene. Trimming removed 6 bases at V and 8 bases at J, with 7 bases between. CDR3 in DNA: TGTGCCAGCAGCCCGAGGGGGGAGCTGTTTTTT. As protein: CASSPRGELFF. Full variable domain (rest looked up from reference TRBV2 and TRBJ2-2): EPEVTQTPSHQVTQMGQEVILRCVPISNHLYFYWYRQILGQKVEFLVSFYNNEISEKSEIFDDQFSVERPDGSNFTLKIRSTKLEDSAMYFCASSPRGELFFGEGSRLTVL.

J is TRBJ2-1 and V is TRBV7-2; 7 bases line up with TRBD2. This CDR3 contains 15 residues. Germline V gene data show CDR1 as SGHTA and CDR2 as FQGNSA. V was clipped by 5 bases and J by 2 bases; unmatched bases: 6. The CDR3 region is CASSAREVAYNEQFF. In nucleotides, the CDR3 is TGTGCCAGCAGCGCCCGGGAGGTGGCCTACAATGAGCAGTTCTTC.

On this clone itself: This sample also contains other DNA sequences that code for the same CDR3. V usage is TRBV27 and J usage is TRBJ2-5, with 12 bases matching TRBD1. CDR3 size: 15 residues. After removal of 5 bases from V and 5 bases from J, the junction contained 6 bases not matched to a gene. Germline V gene sequence: CDR1 MNHEY, CDR2 SMNVEV (reference sequence). In DNA form, the CDR3 reads TGTGCCAGCAGTCATCGGGACAGGGGGCGGGAGACCCAGTACTTC. Protein: CASSHRDRGRETQYF.

The chain joins TRBV6-5 to TRBJ2-1; unclear D gene. There are 15 residues in the CDR3. V was shortened by 0 bases and J by 8 bases, with 14 bases between the two germline ends. From germline, CDR1 is MNHEY and CDR2 SVGAGI. CDR3 loop: CASSYSIRAPDEQFF. CDR3 nucleotides: TGTGCCAGCAGTTACTCGATAAGGGCCCCCGATGAGCAGTTCTTC.

CDR3 in DNA: TGTGCCAGCACCCTGGGGAATGAGCAGTTCTTC. Its protein is CASTLGNEQFF. The chain is built from TRBV7-9 and TRBJ2-1; no firm D call. The CDR3 spans 11 residues. Looked up from germline, CDR1 is SEHNR and CDR2 is FQNEAQ (reference sequence). Trimming cost V 7 bases and J 7 bases, with 8 bases left between them.

This rearrangement joins TRBV28 to TRBJ1-1; D remains unclear. Trimming removed 7 bases at V and 0 bases at J, with 18 bases between. Per germline, CDR1 MDHEN and CDR2 SYDVKM. The CDR3 is made up of 16 amino acids. The CDR3 reads CASIGNLTPLNTEAFF. CDR3 sequence (DNA): TGTGCCAGCATTGGAAATTTGACACCTCTGAACACTGAAGCTTTCTTT.

The genes are TRBV15 and TRBJ2-5, with 8 bases that match TRBD2. Trimming at V came to 2 bases and at J to 5 bases, leaving 7 bases not matched to a gene. Germline CDR1 reads LNHNV; CDR2 reads YYDKDF (reference sequence). The CDR3 loop spans 15 amino acids. The CDR3 DNA is TGTGCCACCAGCAGAAGCGGGGGAGGAGGGGAGACCCAGTACTTC. Its protein product is CATSRSGGGGETQYF.

This clone came up a few times. The chain employs TRBV19 and TRBJ1-5; 12 bases agree with TRBD1. V gave up 5 bases and J gave up 3 bases; unmatched junction bases: 5. This CDR3 has 16 amino acids. The germline V gene has CDR1 LNHDA and CDR2 SQIVND (reference sequence). CDR3 loop: CASSGGQGANNQPQHF. The CDR3, as DNA: TGTGCCAGTAGTGGGGGACAGGGGGCTAACAATCAGCCCCAGCATTTT.

This clone came up a few times. The genes are TRBV7-8 and TRBJ2-1; a weak D match, TRBD1 (6 bases). CDR1 and CDR2 from the germline V gene are SGHVS and FQNEAQ. The V end was cut by 5 bases, the J end by 8 bases, with 19 bases between. CDR3 length: 15 residues. CDR3 residues: CASSPPGANLDEQFF. CDR3 DNA: TGTGCCAGCAGCCCACCAGGGGCGAACCTCGATGAGCAGTTCTTC.

J is TRBJ2-5 and V is TRBV10-3, with TRBD2 identical over 7 bases. The V segment lost 2 bases and the J segment 2 bases; nucleotides outside the gene matches: 2. CDR1 is ENHRY, CDR2 SYGVKD, per germline. This CDR3 has 14 amino acids. The CDR3 protein is CAISEERGQETQYF. CDR3 DNA sequence: TGTGCCATCAGTGAGGAGCGGGGACAAGAGACCCAGTACTTC.

This rearrangement joins TRBV7-8 to TRBJ2-3, with 11 bases identical to TRBD2. The CDR3 totals 15 residues. V trimming: 5 bases; J trimming: 4 bases; junction bases outside the gene matches: 5. CDR1 is SGHVS and CDR2 is FQNEAQ in the germline V gene. The CDR3 here is CASSDSGGAADTQYF. CDR3 coding DNA: TGTGCCAGCAGCGATAGCGGGGGGGCAGCAGATACGCAGTATTTT.

The genes are TRBV27 and TRBJ2-5; tentatively, D is TRBD1 (5 bases). In germline, CDR1 is MNHEY, CDR2 SMNVEV (reference sequence). The CDR3 contains 10 residues. CDR3 coding DNA: TGTGGTGGGGCCAAAGAGACCCAGTACTTC. As protein: CGGAKETQYF.

The chain is built from TRBV5-1 and TRBJ2-1, with 10 bases lining up with TRBD1. The CDR3 spans 15 residues. CDR1 and CDR2 from the germline V gene are SGHRS and YFSETQ. The ends lost 0 bases at V and 6 bases at J; junction bases unmatched: 3. Written as DNA, the CDR3 is TGCGCCAGCAGCTTGGCCAGGACAGGGGGCAATGAGCAGTTCTTC. Amino acids: CASSLARTGGNEQFF. Variable domain in full (rest from reference TRBV5-1 and TRBJ2-1): KAGVTQTPRYLIKTRGQQVTLSCSPISGHRSVSWYQQTPGQGLQFLFEYFSETQRNKGNFPGRFSGRQFSNSRSEMNVSTLELGDSALYLCASSLARTGGNEQFFGPGTRLTVL.

The V and J genes are TRBV4-2 and TRBJ1-2; 7 positions agree with TRBD1. This CDR3 comprises 15 residues. Germline lookup yields CDR1 LGHNA and CDR2 YNFKEQ. The ends lost 6 bases at V and 6 bases at J; junction bases unmatched: 13. The CDR3 reads CASRARQGVLDGYTF. In DNA, the CDR3 is TGTGCCAGCAGAGCTCGACAGGGCGTCCTCGATGGCTACACCTTC.

V and J are TRBV29-1 and TRBJ2-7; D may be TRBD1 (6 bases). Per the germline V gene, CDR1 is SQVTM and CDR2 is ANQGSEA. Trimming took off 4 bases at V and 1 base at J, with 14 bases between the two ends. The CDR3 covers 14 residues. This CDR3 is CSVGWPGQSYEQYF. The CDR3 DNA follows: TGCAGCGTTGGGTGGCCTGGACAGTCCTACGAGCAGTACTTC.

This clone was observed a handful of times. The J gene is TRBJ2-7, the V gene TRBV5-1, with D perhaps matching TRBD2 (6 bases). The CDR3 has 15 residues. Germline V CDR1 and CDR2: SGHRS, YFSETQ. Trimming shortened V by 0 bases and J by 6 bases, and 16 bases separated the two germline ends. DNA for the CDR3: TGCGCCAGCAGCTTGGAGGCTAGCGAGAACTTCGAGCAGTACTTC. Translating gives CASSLEASENFEQYF.